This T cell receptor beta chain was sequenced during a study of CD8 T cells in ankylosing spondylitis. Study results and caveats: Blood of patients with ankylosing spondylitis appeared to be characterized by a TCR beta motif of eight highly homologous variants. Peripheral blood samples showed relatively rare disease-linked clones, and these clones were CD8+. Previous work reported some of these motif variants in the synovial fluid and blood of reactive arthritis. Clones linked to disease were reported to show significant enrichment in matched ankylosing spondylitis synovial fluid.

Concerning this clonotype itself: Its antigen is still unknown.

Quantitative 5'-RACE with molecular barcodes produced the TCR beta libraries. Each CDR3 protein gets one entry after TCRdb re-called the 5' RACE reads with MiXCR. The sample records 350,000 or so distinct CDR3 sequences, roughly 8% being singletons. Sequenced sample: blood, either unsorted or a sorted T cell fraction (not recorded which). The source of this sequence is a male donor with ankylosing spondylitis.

CDR3 nucleotides: TGTGCCAGCAGCTTCCCCGGGACAGAGTTTGAGACCCAGTACTTC. Its translation: CASSFPGTEFETQYF. This sequence joins TRBV5-6 and TRBJ2-5; 7 nucleotides align to TRBD1. Germline trimming cut 2 bases from V and 5 bases from J; bases unmatched to any gene: 9. Germline V gene data show CDR1 as SGHDT and CDR2 as YYEEEE. The CDR3 consists of 15 residues.